These 24 T cell receptor beta chains originate from one sample sequenced in a study of blood T cell repertoires in COVID-19. The table came from immunoSEQ multiplex PCR; TCRdb's copy has only in-frame clones and leaves some out. The table has around 140,000 clones, roughly 85% seen once. The sequenced material came from peripheral blood. Source of these receptors: a human donor with acute or convalescent COVID-19. The donor label of this sample is uncertain.

This chain links TRBV19 with TRBJ2-7; possible D gene TRBD1, 6 bases. Trimming cost V 5 bases and J 4 bases, with 18 bases left between them. CDR3 length: 15 amino acids. Germline CDR1 and CDR2: LNHDA and SQIVND (reference sequence). The CDR3 is CASSANRVASYEQYF. CDR3 DNA sequence: TGTGCCAGTAGTGCCAACAGGGTGGCCAGTTACGAGCAGTACTTC.

In nucleotides, the CDR3 is TGTGCCAGCAGTACCAGCGGGACTAGCACAGATACGCAGTATTTT. Its protein is CASSTSGTSTDTQYF. This rearrangement joins TRBV28 to TRBJ2-3, with 7 bases identical to TRBD2. Germline V gene data show CDR1 as MDHEN and CDR2 as SYDVKM. The CDR3 loop spans 15 amino acids. J lost 0 bases, V lost 5 bases, and 5 bases had no gene match.

In its sample, this clone was seen a few times. The rearrangement links TRBV29-1 to TRBJ1-2, with D possibly being TRBD1 (6 bases). V shed 3 bases and J shed 5 bases, with 16 bases lying between them. Germline V CDR1 and CDR2: SQVTM, ANQGSEA. The CDR3 covers 14 residues. The CDR3 nucleotides read TGCAGCGTTGACCCTGGACAGTCTGCTTATGGCTACACCTTC. This sequence encodes CSVDPGQSAYGYTF.

This clone was observed once. The chain couples TRBV6-5 to TRBJ2-7, with TRBD1 identical over 10 bases. J was trimmed by 4 bases and V by 7 bases; bases with no gene match: 10. Germline loops: CDR1 MNHEY, CDR2 SVGAGI. This CDR3 has 15 amino acids. The CDR3 DNA sequence: TGTGCCAGCACCTACAGGGGACAGGGGTGGTACGAGCAGTACTTC. As protein: CASTYRGQGWYEQYF.

The chain joins TRBV28 to TRBJ1-2, with D hard to call. V lost 3 bases, J lost 3 bases, and 5 bases lay in between. The CDR3 covers 12 residues. Germline CDR1 MDHEN, CDR2 SYDVKM. CDR3 in amino acids: CASSLRDYGYTF. The DNA for the CDR3 is TGTGCCAGCAGTTTGAGAGACTATGGCTACACCTTC.

The chain combines TRBV7-2 with TRBJ2-5; D gene uncertain. The germline CDR1 and CDR2 sequences are SGHTA and FQGNSA. V was pared by 5 bases and J by 2 bases, with 15 bases between. This CDR3 contains 15 residues. The CDR3: CASSPTPGLQETQYF. The CDR3 coding sequence is TGTGCCAGCAGCCCCACCCCTGGCTTACAAGAGACCCAGTACTTC. The full variable domain, completed using reference TRBV7-2 and TRBJ2-5, is GAGVSQSPSNKVTEKGKDVELRCDPISGHTALYWYRQSLGQGLEFLIYFQGNSAPDKSGLPSDRFSAERTGGSVSTLTIQRTQQEDSAVYLCASSPTPGLQETQYFGPGTRLLVL.

This clone was counted between two and nine times. This chain joins TRBV18 and TRBJ1-2, with 11 nucleotides matching TRBD1. CDR3 length: 15 amino acids. With 5 bases clipped from V and 1 base from J, the junction kept 3 bases outside the gene matches. CDR1 is KGHSH and CDR2 is LQKENI in the germline V gene. The CDR3 here is CASSTGTGGNYGYTF. CDR3 DNA sequence: TGTGCCAGCTCAACCGGGACAGGGGGTAACTATGGCTACACCTTC.

The chain recombines TRBV6-4 with TRBJ2-1; maybe TRBD2 (6 bases). CDR1 MRHNA and CDR2 SNTAGT come from the germline V gene. Trimming shortened V by 8 bases and J by 4 bases, and 12 bases separated the two germline ends. CDR3 length: 13 amino acids. In DNA form, the CDR3 reads TGTGCCAGCGCTTCTAGCGCGTACAATGAGCAGTTCTTC. It is translated as CASASSAYNEQFF.

The rearrangement uses TRBV3-1 (or the pseudogene TRBV3-2) and TRBJ2-7; no reliable D call. V lost 1 base, J lost 8 bases, and 12 bases lay in between. CDR3 length: 13 residues. Germline loops: CDR1 LGHDT, CDR2 YNNKEL (reference sequence). CDR3 coding DNA: TGTGCCAGCAGCCAAGTCAATAGTCCGAAGCAGTACTTC. Translated: CASSQVNSPKQYF.

The chain carries TRBV3-1 (or the pseudogene TRBV3-2) and TRBJ2-5; no definite D call. With 4 bases removed from V and 5 bases from J, the gap between germline ends came to 8 bases. This CDR3 spans 12 amino acids. Germline V lookup: CDR1 LGHDT, CDR2 YNNKEL (reference sequence). The CDR3 loop reads CASSPGRETQYF. The CDR3 DNA sequence: TGTGCCAGCAGCCCAGGTAGGGAGACCCAGTACTTC.

V gene TRBV5-6 combines with J gene TRBJ2-5, with a weak D call TRBD2 (5 bases). The CDR3 is 14 amino acids. The V and J ends lost 4 bases and 5 bases respectively, with 15 bases between them. The germline V gene has CDR1 SGHDT and CDR2 YYEEEE. Written as DNA, the CDR3 is TGTGCCAGCAGCATGGTGGCAGGCGGGGAGACCCAGTACTTC. Its protein product is CASSMVAGGETQYF.

The chain uses TRBV2 and TRBJ1-6; TRBD1 aligns across 7 bases. The CDR3 extends over 18 amino acids. V shed 6 bases and J 6 bases; nucleotides not matched to a gene: 17. From germline, CDR1 is SNHLY and CDR2 FYNNEI. CDR3 sequence (DNA): TGTGCCAGCAGGACCCGACCACCGGGACAGACGATTAATTCACCCCTCCACTTT. As protein: CASRTRPPGQTINSPLHF.

The J gene is TRBJ2-3, the V gene TRBV10-3, with D possibly TRBD2 on 7 matching bases. The V end lost 0 bases, the J end lost 3 bases, and 16 bases lay between the germline ends. Germline V gene lookup returns CDR1 ENHRY and CDR2 SYGVKD. CDR3 length: 17 amino acids. CDR3 coding DNA: TGTGCCATCAGTGAGTCGATGGCGGGGGCCGGTACAGATACGCAGTATTTT. Translation: CAISESMAGAGTDTQYF.

This clone occurred once. The chain has TRBV9 and TRBJ2-1, with D possibly matching TRBD2 (6 bases). CDR3 length: 17 amino acids. The V end was cut by 0 bases, the J end by 4 bases, with 17 bases between. Germline CDR1 is SGDLS and CDR2 is YYNGEE. Here the CDR3 DNA reads TGTGCCAGCAGCGTAGATAGGATGGCTAGCGCATACAATGAGCAGTTCTTC. Amino acid sequence: CASSVDRMASAYNEQFF.

The rearrangement joins TRBV7-9 to TRBJ1-4; 7 nucleotides align to TRBD1. J lost 5 bases, V lost 3 bases, and 6 bases had no gene match. CDR3 length equals 15 residues. Per germline, CDR1 SEHNR and CDR2 FQNEAQ (reference sequence). CDR3 coding DNA: TGTGCCAGCAGCTTGACAGGGCGGAGAAATGAAAAACTGTTTTTT. Amino acids: CASSLTGRRNEKLFF.

This clone was seen a few times. The V call is TRBV6-5, the J call TRBJ1-2; TRBD1 aligns across 10 bases. CDR3 length equals 15 residues. J was trimmed by 4 bases and V by 8 bases; bases with no gene match: 10. Germline CDR1 MNHEY, CDR2 SVGAGI. The CDR3 DNA reads TGTGCCAGCGCAGCGACCGGGACAGGGGCCTATGGCTACACCTTC. As protein: CASAATGTGAYGYTF.

CDR3 bases: TGTGCCAGCAGCCAAGATACAGGTGGCACTGGAAACACCATATATTTT. Protein: CASSQDTGGTGNTIYF. The chain combines TRBV4-2 with TRBJ1-3, with D perhaps matching TRBD1 (5 bases). The CDR3 has 16 residues. Per germline, CDR1 LGHNA and CDR2 YNFKEQ. The V and J ends lost 0 bases and 2 bases respectively, with 11 bases between them.

The CDR3 DNA sequence: TGTGCCAGCAGCCGCGGGACAGGACTAGGCTATGGCTACACCTTC. Translation gives CASSRGTGLGYGYTF. V is TRBV4-2 and J is TRBJ1-2, with 8 nucleotides matching TRBD1. The germline V gene encodes CDR1 LGHNA and CDR2 YNFKEQ. CDR3 length: 15 residues. V shed 4 bases, J shed 4 bases, and the junction held 8 bases outside the gene matches.

The chain employs TRBV6-5 and TRBJ2-1; 8 bases agree with TRBD2. The CDR3 extends over 15 amino acids. Per the germline V gene, CDR1 is MNHEY and CDR2 is SVGAGI. Losses at the gene ends were 7 bases for V and 2 bases for J; bases not matched to a gene: 7. CDR3 nucleotides: TGTGCCAGCACCCGAGCGGGGGCCACCTACAATGAGCAGTTCTTC. Amino acid sequence: CASTRAGATYNEQFF.

The chain couples TRBV30 to TRBJ2-7; D is undetermined. The germline V gene has CDR1 GTSNPN and CDR2 SVGIG (reference sequence). V was pared by 3 bases and J by 4 bases, with 10 bases between. The CDR3 runs to 12 residues. CDR3 nucleotides: TGTGCCTGGAGGTCACTCCCTTACGAGCAGTACTTC. As protein: CAWRSLPYEQYF.

The V call is TRBV19, the J call TRBJ2-7, with D maybe TRBD1 (6 bases). Germline V gene lookup returns CDR1 LNHDA and CDR2 SQIVND (reference sequence). V shed 10 bases and J shed 3 bases, with 19 bases lying between them. CDR3 length: 14 amino acids. The CDR3 loop is CATSSVDSYYEQYF. CDR3 coding DNA: TGTGCCACCTCGAGTGTGGACAGCTACTACGAGCAGTACTTC.

V gene TRBV2 combines with J gene TRBJ1-1; weak D call: TRBD1 (6 bases). V was pared by 6 bases and J by 4 bases, with 12 bases between. The germline gives CDR1 SNHLY, CDR2 FYNNEI. The CDR3 length is 13 residues. CDR3 bases: TGTGCCAGCAGGAACAGGGAGGGCACTGAAGCTTTCTTT. Translation: CASRNREGTEAFF.

V usage is TRBV7-2 and J usage is TRBJ1-6; D is perhaps TRBD1 (6 bases). Trimming took 4 bases from V and 7 from J, leaving 14 bases between them. Germline CDR1 is SGHTA and CDR2 is FQGNSA. The CDR3 is made up of 15 amino acids. DNA for the CDR3: TGTGCCAGCAGCTCCTACAGGGTGGAGAATTCACCCCTCCACTTT. It codes for CASSSYRVENSPLHF.

Only one count was recorded for this clone. The gene calls are TRBV9 and TRBJ2-7; the D gene is possibly TRBD2 (5 bases). Germline-derived CDR1 and CDR2 are SGDLS and YYNGEE. V was shortened by 3 bases and J by 7 bases, with 14 bases between the two germline ends. The CDR3 has 13 residues. Written as DNA, the CDR3 is TGTGCCAGCAGCGCCGGGATAACTCCAGAGCAGTACTTC. Protein product: CASSAGITPEQYF.